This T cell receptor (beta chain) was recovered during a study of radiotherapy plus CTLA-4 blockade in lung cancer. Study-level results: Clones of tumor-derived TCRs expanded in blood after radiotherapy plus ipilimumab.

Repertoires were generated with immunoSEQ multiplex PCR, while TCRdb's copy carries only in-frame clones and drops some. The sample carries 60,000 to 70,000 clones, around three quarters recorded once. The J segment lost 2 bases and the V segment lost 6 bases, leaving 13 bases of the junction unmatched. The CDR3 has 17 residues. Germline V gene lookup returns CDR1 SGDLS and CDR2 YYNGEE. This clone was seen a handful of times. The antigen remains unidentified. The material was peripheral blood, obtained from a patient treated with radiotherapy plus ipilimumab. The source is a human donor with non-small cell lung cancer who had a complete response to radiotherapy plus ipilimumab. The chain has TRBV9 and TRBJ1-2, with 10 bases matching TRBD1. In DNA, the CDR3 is TGTGCCAGCACCCCAGGGGACAGGGGTTTCGCCAACTATGGCTACACCTTC. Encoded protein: CASTPGDRGFANYGYTF. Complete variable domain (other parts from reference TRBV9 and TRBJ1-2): DSGVTQTPKHLITATGQRVTLRCSPRSGDLSVYWYQQSLDQGLQFLIQYYNGEERAKGNILERFSAQQFPDLHSELNLSSLELGDSALYFCASTPGDRGFANYGYTFGSGTRLTVV.